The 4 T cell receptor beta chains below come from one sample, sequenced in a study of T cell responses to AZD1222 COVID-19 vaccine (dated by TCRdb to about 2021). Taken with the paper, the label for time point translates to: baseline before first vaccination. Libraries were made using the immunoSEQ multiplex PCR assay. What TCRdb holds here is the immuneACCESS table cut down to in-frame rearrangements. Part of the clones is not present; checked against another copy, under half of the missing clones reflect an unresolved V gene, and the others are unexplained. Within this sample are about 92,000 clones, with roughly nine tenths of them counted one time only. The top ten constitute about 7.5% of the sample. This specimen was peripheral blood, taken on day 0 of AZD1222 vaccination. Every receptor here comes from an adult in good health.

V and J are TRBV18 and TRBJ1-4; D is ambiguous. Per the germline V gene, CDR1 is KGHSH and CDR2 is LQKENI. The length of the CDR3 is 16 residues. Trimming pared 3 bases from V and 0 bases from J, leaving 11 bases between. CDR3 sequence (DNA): TGTGCCAGCTCACCGCTTGCCGGTACAACTAATGAAAAACTGTTTTTT. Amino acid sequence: CASSPLAGTTNEKLFF.

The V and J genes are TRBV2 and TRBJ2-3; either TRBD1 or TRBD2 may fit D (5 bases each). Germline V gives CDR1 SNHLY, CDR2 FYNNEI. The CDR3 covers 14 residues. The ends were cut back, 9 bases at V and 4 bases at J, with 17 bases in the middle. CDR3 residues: CARARKGPADTQYF. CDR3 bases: TGTGCCAGAGCACGCAAGGGACCGGCAGATACGCAGTATTTT. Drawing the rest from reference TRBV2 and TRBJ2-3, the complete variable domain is EPEVTQTPSHQVTQMGQEVILRCVPISNHLYFYWYRQILGQKVEFLVSFYNNEISEKSEIFDDQFSVERPDGSNFTLKIRSTKLEDSAMYFCARARKGPADTQYFGPGTRLTVL.

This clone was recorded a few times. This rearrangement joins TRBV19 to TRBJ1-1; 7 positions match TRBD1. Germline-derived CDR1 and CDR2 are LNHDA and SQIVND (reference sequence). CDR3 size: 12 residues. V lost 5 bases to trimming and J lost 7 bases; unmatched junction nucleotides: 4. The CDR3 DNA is TGTGCCAGTAGTCCAAGACAGGGTGAAGCTTTCTTT. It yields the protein CASSPRQGEAFF. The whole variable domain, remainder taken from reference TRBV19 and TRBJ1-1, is DGGITQSPKYLFRKEGQNVTLSCEQNLNHDAMYWYRQDPGQGLRLIYYSQIVNDFQKGDIAEGYSVSREKKESFPLTVTSAQKNPTAFYLCASSPRQGEAFFGQGTRLTVV.

In DNA form, the CDR3 reads TGTGCCAGCAGTGAAGAGTTAGAGCAGTTCTTC. Its protein is CASSEELEQFF. The chain has TRBV2 and TRBJ2-1; D not certain. CDR1 and CDR2 from the germline V gene are SNHLY and FYNNEI. V dropped 1 base and J dropped 10 bases, with 5 bases sitting between them. The CDR3 loop spans 11 amino acids.